Sequencing of this T cell receptor (beta chain) was carried out in a study of radiation and T cells in renal cell carcinoma. General study results and limits: Dominant CDR3 motifs were more common in irradiated tumors than controls.

Treatment specified: treatment-naive control, cytoreductive nephrectomy. Clear cell pathology was present in this patient's renal cell carcinoma. About this clone itself: Its specificity is not known.

The germline V gene encodes CDR1 SGHRS and CDR2 YFSETQ. Unmatched junction bases numbered 2, after V lost 3 bases and J lost 4 bases. CDR3 length: 14 residues. Libraries were prepared by immunoSEQ multiplex PCR; TCRdb keeps only in-frame clonotypes and omits some of them. The sample has some 25,000 clones, 58% seen once. The TCR comes from a man aged 40-49 years with renal cell carcinoma. The sequencing used tumor tissue, collected from a patient whose treatment was nephrectomy without radiotherapy. The gene calls are TRBV5-1 and TRBJ2-3; 10 nucleotides agree with TRBD2. Here the CDR3 reads CASSYGTSADTQYF. The CDR3 region has the DNA TGCGCCAGCAGCTATGGGACTAGCGCAGATACGCAGTATTTT. The entire variable domain, with the rest obtained from reference TRBV5-1 and TRBJ2-3, is as follows: KAGVTQTPRYLIKTRGQQVTLSCSPISGHRSVSWYQQTPGQGLQFLFEYFSETQRNKGNFPGRFSGRQFSNSRSEMNVSTLELGDSALYLCASSYGTSADTQYFGPGTRLTVL.